This TCR beta chain was identified in a study of T cell clones after liver transplantation. As for the study in general: TCRbeta sequencing after a pre-transplant mixed lymphocyte reaction identified graft-donor-reactive clones, later tracked in post-transplant blood. HCV positivity affected three of eight recipients; the rest lacked autoimmune or viral indications.

CDR3 size: 15 residues. V shed 5 bases and J shed 2 bases, with 15 bases lying between them. The germline V gene encodes CDR1 LNHDA and CDR2 SQIVND (reference sequence). The assay was immunoSEQ multiplex PCR, and TCRdb's table has in-frame clones only and misses some. The sample carries tens of thousands of clones, 90% recorded once. Sorting of unstimulated PBMCs yielded separate CD3+CD4+ and CD3+CD8+ fractions. General observations from the study: A larger donor-reactive than third-party decline suggested partial antigen-specific deletion.

About this clone: Its cognate antigen is unknown.

The V call is TRBV19, the J call TRBJ2-5, with D unclear. This TCR derives from a human donor who received a liver transplant. Source: CD4+ T cells from blood, taken before liver transplant. CDR3 nucleotide sequence: TGTGCCAGTAGTCCCCGACCCCCAACTCAAGAGACCCAGTACTTC. Translating gives CASSPRPPTQETQYF.